The T cell receptor (beta chain) described here comes from a study of blood T cell repertoires in COVID-19. Study-level background: Sources were T cells, B-cell-depleted T cells, or PBMCs; the material itself was cDNA or gDNA.

Participant reports of clinical history set cohort assignment. In the study's own analysis: Reference gene primer amplification in the assay estimated nucleated cell counts. Assay used: immunoSEQ multiplex PCR; TCRdb lists only in-frame clones, some missing. V and J calls and clone size follow that table, whereas D and trimming were derived from the DNA. The profile shows about 310,000 clones, roughly 89% of them singletons. Germline V gene data show CDR1 as SGHTA and CDR2 as FQGNSA. The CDR3 is 18 amino acids. Trimming took 0 bases from V and 3 from J; bases not matched to a gene: 10. Sequenced: PBMCs or T cells enriched from blood (not recorded which). This clonotype was sampled from a woman younger than 45 who had recovered from COVID-19. The chain couples TRBV7-2 to TRBJ2-3; 9 bases are shared with TRBD2. In DNA, the CDR3 is TGTGCCAGCAGCTTAGCGCTCGGCGGGAGGGCCTTAACAGATACGCAGTATTTT. Its protein product is CASSLALGGRALTDTQYF.